A single T cell receptor beta chain is shown here with its context. This specimen belongs to a study of blood T cell repertoires in COVID-19. Only in-frame clones appear in the TCRdb table, and some are missing; sequencing was by immunoSEQ multiplex PCR. In the table there are 350,000 to 400,000 clones, 90% of which are singletons. The germline V and J ends were trimmed by 4 bases and 2 bases, with 20 bases remaining between them. CDR3 length: 17 amino acids. Per germline, CDR1 SGHRS and CDR2 YFSETQ. The TCR originated in a man between 18 and 29 years old with active or convalescent COVID-19. Source material: peripheral blood. The chain recombines TRBV5-1 with TRBJ2-3, with a weak D call TRBD1 (6 bases). DNA for the CDR3: TGCGCCAGCAGCATTGGACAGTCCCGGAGGTCCACAGATACGCAGTATTTT. Encoded protein: CASSIGQSRRSTDTQYF.